One sample yielded the 25 T cell receptor beta chains listed below, sequenced in a study of Ad26.COV2.S vaccination and SARS-CoV-2 variants. TCRdb's copy holds only in-frame clones and misses some; the assay was immunoSEQ multiplex PCR. Of approximately 480,000 clones in the sample, roughly nine tenths are singletons; the top ten hold roughly 13%. As to treatment: 19 received Ad26.COV2.S at low or high dose, single or two shots; roughly 5 received placebo; per-sample allocation not given. Collection of the samples took place on day 63 after the first injection of vaccine or placebo. The sequences come from peripheral blood, collected in a trial of Ad26.COV2.S vaccine versus placebo. The receptor source for this set is a person between 18 and 60 years old who received the Ad26.COV2.S COVID-19 vaccine or a placebo.

The gene calls are TRBV18 and TRBJ2-3; D is perhaps TRBD2 (5 bases). CDR1 and CDR2 from the germline V gene are KGHSH and LQKENI. The CDR3 covers 15 residues. The V and J ends lost 3 bases and 1 base respectively, with 11 bases between them. The CDR3 is CASSPGWGGTDTQYF. DNA for the CDR3: TGTGCCAGCTCACCGGGGTGGGGAGGCACAGATACGCAGTATTTT.

The chain recombines TRBV28 with TRBJ2-7, with TRBD2 identical over 16 bases. The trim removed 5 bases at V and 6 bases at J, leaving 4 bases unmatched. There are 15 residues in the CDR3. Germline-derived CDR1 and CDR2 are MDHEN and SYDVKM. The CDR3 DNA follows: TGTGCCAGCAGTCCGGGACTAGCGGGAGGGCTCGAGCAGTACTTC. This sequence encodes CASSPGLAGGLEQYF.

The chain combines TRBV24-1 with TRBJ2-3, with 10 bases identical to TRBD1. The CDR3 covers 16 residues. Germline CDR1 KGHDR, CDR2 SFDVKD. The junction had 8 bases not matched to a gene; V was cut back by 4 bases and J by 5 bases. Written as DNA, the CDR3 is TGTGCCACCAGTGACGCCGACAGGGGGCTGGGAGATACGCAGTATTTT. Translated: CATSDADRGLGDTQYF.

The chain employs TRBV19 and TRBJ2-5, with 9 bases lining up with TRBD2. After removal of 4 bases from V and 4 bases from J, the junction contained 7 bases not matched to a gene. Germline CDR1 LNHDA, CDR2 SQIVND (reference sequence). The CDR3 contains 15 residues. CDR3 coding DNA: TGTGCCAGTAGTACATTTAGCGGGAGTAGAGAGACCCAGTACTTC. This gives the protein CASSTFSGSRETQYF. Full variable domain (missing parts from reference TRBV19 and TRBJ2-5): DGGITQSPKYLFRKEGQNVTLSCEQNLNHDAMYWYRQDPGQGLRLIYYSQIVNDFQKGDIAEGYSVSREKKESFPLTVTSAQKNPTAFYLCASSTFSGSRETQYFGPGTRLLVL.

The chain uses TRBV7-6 and TRBJ2-3; D is uncertain. Germline V gene sequence: CDR1 SGHVS, CDR2 FNYEAQ. V dropped 5 bases and J dropped 1 base, with 13 bases sitting between them. This CDR3 contains 15 residues. The CDR3 region is CASSLTETRTDTQYF. CDR3 sequence (DNA): TGTGCCAGCAGCCTCACGGAGACCCGCACAGATACGCAGTATTTT.

The V gene is TRBV15, the J gene TRBJ2-7; D is possibly TRBD1 (6 bases). CDR1 and CDR2 from the germline V gene are LNHNV and YYDKDF (reference sequence). Trimming pared 5 bases from V and 1 base from J, leaving 9 bases between. This CDR3 spans 13 amino acids. The CDR3 DNA reads TGTGCCACCAGCCAGGACAGATCCTACGAGCAGTACTTC. Translation: CATSQDRSYEQYF. Drawing the rest from reference TRBV15 and TRBJ2-7, the complete variable domain is DAMVIQNPRYQVTQFGKPVTLSCSQTLNHNVMYWYQQKSSQAPKLLFHYYDKDFNNEADTPDNFQSRRPNTSFCFLDIRSPGLGDTAMYLCATSQDRSYEQYFGPGTRLTVT.

This clone was seen a handful of times. J is TRBJ1-2 and V is TRBV28; D call uncertain. The CDR3 has 14 residues. V lost 11 bases and J 4 bases, leaving 20 bases between the germline ends. Germline CDR1 MDHEN, CDR2 SYDVKM. The CDR3 DNA reads TGTGCCTCGTTGGTTTCCGACTCTCGCTATGGCTACACCTTC. Translated: CASLVSDSRYGYTF.

The genes are TRBV18 and TRBJ1-5; D is unclear. The germline V gene has CDR1 KGHSH and CDR2 LQKENI. V lost 2 bases, J lost 4 bases, and 6 bases lay in between. The CDR3 has 13 residues. CDR3 residues: CASSPVWNQPQHF. Here the CDR3 DNA reads TGTGCCAGCTCACCAGTGTGGAATCAGCCCCAGCATTTT.

The chain uses TRBV6-6 and TRBJ2-1, with 7 bases matching TRBD2. Germline V lookup: CDR1 MNHNY, CDR2 SVGAGI (reference sequence). After removal of 6 bases from V and 5 bases from J, the junction contained 10 bases not matched to a gene. The CDR3 is 15 amino acids. The chain's CDR3 is CASRDVGGSHNEQFF. In nucleotides, the CDR3 is TGTGCCAGCAGGGATGTGGGGGGGTCCCACAATGAGCAGTTCTTC.

This clone appeared once. This chain uses TRBV11-2 with TRBJ2-5; 8 bases match TRBD1. Trimming at V came to 5 bases and at J to 1 base, leaving 6 bases not matched to a gene. This CDR3 has 15 residues. The germline V gene has CDR1 SGHAT and CDR2 FQNNGV. The CDR3 coding sequence is TGTGCCAGCAGCGGGGGACAGGTTATCCAAGAGACCCAGTACTTC. Encoded protein: CASSGGQVIQETQYF.

V usage is TRBV7-8 and J usage is TRBJ1-3, with D perhaps matching TRBD1 (6 bases). The germline CDR1 and CDR2 sequences are SGHVS and FQNEAQ. V was clipped by 5 bases and J by 4 bases, with 18 bases between them. The CDR3 loop spans 16 amino acids. CDR3: CASSHRGGHLGNTIYF. CDR3 DNA: TGTGCCAGCAGCCACCGGGGGGGACATCTCGGAAACACCATATATTTT.

The chain recombines TRBV7-2 with TRBJ1-5; D is uncertain. CDR1 is SGHTA and CDR2 is FQGNSA in the germline V gene. This CDR3 contains 13 residues. V lost 5 bases to trimming and J lost 4 bases, with 9 bases between them. CDR3 region: CASSPAGNQPQHF. The CDR3, as DNA: TGTGCCAGCAGCCCAGCGGGGAATCAGCCCCAGCATTTT.

This clone came up a few times. The rearrangement uses TRBV4-1 and TRBJ1-2; D call uncertain. The CDR3 spans 14 residues. V dropped 0 bases and J dropped 2 bases, with 7 bases sitting between them. Looked up from germline, CDR1 is MGHRA and CDR2 is YSYEKL. The CDR3 region has the DNA TGCGCCAGCAGCCAAGATTTGAGGAACTATGGCTACACCTTC. Translated: CASSQDLRNYGYTF.

The genes are TRBV9 and TRBJ2-5; the D call may be TRBD1 or TRBD2 (5 bases each). This CDR3 is built from 16 residues. V was cut by 0 bases and J by 4 bases, with 16 bases left in between. The germline CDR1 and CDR2 sequences are SGDLS and YYNGEE. The CDR3 region is CASSVAVLGGTETQYF. The CDR3 DNA reads as TGTGCCAGCAGCGTAGCAGTTCTTGGGGGAACAGAGACCCAGTACTTC. The full variable domain, in which reference TRBV9 and TRBJ2-5 provide the parts outside the CDR3, is DSGVTQTPKHLITATGQRVTLRCSPRSGDLSVYWYQQSLDQGLQFLIQYYNGEERAKGNILERFSAQQFPDLHSELNLSSLELGDSALYFCASSVAVLGGTETQYFGPGTRLLVL.

The chain uses TRBV28 and TRBJ1-1; a possible D gene is TRBD1 (6 bases). This CDR3 has 15 amino acids. The germline V and J ends were trimmed by 10 bases and 0 bases, with 18 bases remaining between them. In germline, CDR1 is MDHEN, CDR2 SYDVKM. The CDR3 DNA is TGTGCCACCAGGGGCCGGTTCAACCTGAACACTGAAGCTTTCTTT. This sequence encodes CATRGRFNLNTEAFF.

This chain joins TRBV30 and TRBJ2-7; TRBD1 is a possible D gene (7 bases). There are 14 residues in the CDR3. Trimming stripped 7 bases from V and 3 bases from J, with 19 bases between. Germline CDR1 GTSNPN, CDR2 SVGIG (reference sequence). CDR3 amino acids: CAYLPSGGLYEQYF. DNA of the CDR3: TGTGCCTATCTCCCTTCAGGGGGACTCTACGAGCAGTACTTC.

This chain links TRBV2 with TRBJ1-5, with D tentatively TRBD1 (5 bases). Trimming cost V 2 bases and J 6 bases, with 11 bases left between them. The CDR3 contains 14 residues. Germline V gene lookup returns CDR1 SNHLY and CDR2 FYNNEI. The CDR3 DNA is TGTGCCAGCAGTGAACTTGGGGGTCGTCAGCCCCAGCATTTT. Its translation is CASSELGGRQPQHF.

In DNA form, the CDR3 reads TGTGCCAGCAGCTTGCAAGGGGCCGGGGAGCTGTTTTTT. It yields the protein CASSLQGAGELFF. This chain links TRBV5-5 with TRBJ2-2; D possibly corresponds to TRBD1 (5 bases). The CDR3 loop spans 13 amino acids. The V end was cut by 1 base, the J end by 6 bases, with 7 bases between. Germline loops: CDR1 SGHKS, CDR2 YYEKEE (reference sequence). Full variable domain (remainder filled in from reference TRBV5-5 and TRBJ2-2): DAGVTQSPTHLIKTRGQQVTLRCSPISGHKSVSWYQQVLGQGPQFIFQYYEKEERGRGNFPDRFSARQFPNYSSELNVNALLLGDSALYLCASSLQGAGELFFGEGSRLTVL.

This chain uses TRBV5-6 with TRBJ2-5; D unclear. The CDR3 extends over 15 amino acids. V gave up 0 bases and J gave up 1 base, with 10 bases separating them. Per germline, CDR1 SGHDT and CDR2 YYEEEE. CDR3 coding DNA: TGTGCCAGCAGCTTGGTCAACAGAGCCCAAGAGACCCAGTACTTC. Translated: CASSLVNRAQETQYF. Looking up the rest from reference TRBV5-6 and TRBJ2-5 gives the full variable domain: DAGVTQSPTHLIKTRGQQVTLRCSPKSGHDTVSWYQQALGQGPQFIFQYYEEEERQRGNFPDRFSGHQFPNYSSELNVNALLLGDSALYLCASSLVNRAQETQYFGPGTRLLVL.

This chain links TRBV7-3 with TRBJ2-2, with D perhaps matching TRBD2 (6 bases). The CDR3 contains 13 residues. Germline values: CDR1 SGHTA, CDR2 FQGTGA. V was clipped by 3 bases and J by 7 bases, with 9 bases between them. For the CDR3, the DNA is TGTGCCAGCAGCTTCCGGCGGGACGGGGAGCTGTTTTTT. This encodes CASSFRRDGELFF. The variable domain in full, with the rest retrieved from reference TRBV7-3 and TRBJ2-2, is GAGVSQTPSNKVTEKGKYVELRCDPISGHTALYWYRQSLGQGPEFLIYFQGTGAADDSGLPNDRFFAVRPEGSVSTLKIQRTERGDSAVYLCASSFRRDGELFFGEGSRLTVL.

This rearrangement joins TRBV28 to TRBJ1-6; D unclear. V lost 7 bases, J lost 10 bases, and 20 bases lay in between. The CDR3 is made up of 15 amino acids. The V gene's germline CDR1 is MDHEN and CDR2 SYDVKM. The CDR3 DNA reads as TGTGCCAGCATCGGTGGTTTTGGGGTTCTCTCACCCCTCCACTTT. It yields the protein CASIGGFGVLSPLHF.

J is TRBJ1-3 and V is TRBV6-4; maybe TRBD1 (5 bases). The CDR3 extends over 13 amino acids. V gave up 10 bases and J gave up 2 bases, with 12 bases separating them. Germline CDR1 MRHNA, CDR2 SNTAGT. The CDR3 reads CATSTEAGNTIYF. The CDR3 DNA is TGTGCCACCTCGACAGAGGCTGGAAACACCATATATTTT.

This sequence joins TRBV2 and TRBJ1-3; 10 bases line up with TRBD1. This CDR3 region has 15 residues. V was clipped by 3 bases and J by 7 bases; unmatched bases: 6. Germline CDR1 reads SNHLY; CDR2 reads FYNNEI. The CDR3 protein is CASSEADRGGNTIYF. The DNA for the CDR3 is TGTGCCAGCAGTGAGGCGGACAGGGGGGGCAACACCATATATTTT.

This CDR3 reads CASSLEQGVGSEAFF. In DNA form, the CDR3 reads TGCGCCAGCAGCTTGGAGCAGGGTGTCGGCAGTGAAGCTTTCTTT. The chain links TRBV5-1 to TRBJ1-1; D might be TRBD1 (5 bases). The CDR3 spans 15 residues. Trimming cost V 0 bases and J 7 bases, with 16 bases left between them. The germline V gene encodes CDR1 SGHRS and CDR2 YFSETQ.

The CDR3 coding sequence is TGCAGTGCTGGTGAGCAGTTCTTC. As protein: CSAGEQFF. This sequence joins TRBV20-1 and TRBJ2-1, with D uncertain. Trimming took 5 bases from V and 9 from J, leaving 2 bases between them. Germline V gene lookup returns CDR1 DFQATT and CDR2 SNEGSKA (reference sequence). The CDR3 runs 8 residues.